This T cell receptor (beta chain) was found in a study of cytomegalovirus exposure and HLA in healthy donors. Points from the study as a whole: Confirmation in vitro established that three CMV-associated chains were specific for CMV antigens. With further analysis later on, most CMV-associated TCR beta chains appeared HLA-restricted. V segments that were indistinguishable, TRBV6-2 and TRBV6-3 among them, were omitted from analysis.

CDR1 and CDR2 (germline): MNHEY, SMNVEV (reference sequence). CDR3 length: 14 residues. Between the trimmed V and J ends, which lost 10 bases and 11 bases, there was a span of 24 bases. This PCR relied on a set of 60 Vbeta primers and 13 Jbeta primers. Assay used: immunoSEQ multiplex PCR; TCRdb lists only in-frame clones, some missing. The sample includes 150,000 to 200,000 clones, 68% seen only once; the top ten take 3.5% to 5.5%. With respect to this clone: As yet, its antigen is unknown.

This clonotype was sampled from a woman aged 18-29 years in good health and CMV-seropositive. The source material was PBMCs. J is TRBJ2-1 and V is TRBV27, with a tentative D call TRBD2 (6 bases). Here the CDR3 reads CATTGPGLPPQQFF. In nucleotides, the CDR3 is TGTGCCACCACCGGACCGGGACTCCCACCACAGCAGTTCTTC.